One T cell receptor (beta chain) is described in this entry. Its antigen remains unknown. The sample is drawn from a study of shared clonotypes between healthy human individuals. The study, taken as a whole, reports: Generation probabilities of non-shared clonotypes were lower (relative to those shared by all four donors). A limitation of the genetic and exposure-history diversity represented arose from few donors.

Only in-frame clones appear in the TCRdb table, and some are missing; sequencing was by immunoSEQ multiplex PCR. Of some 2,000,000 clones in the sample, approximately 95% were seen once. V shed 4 bases and J shed 6 bases, with 13 bases lying between them. The CDR3 extends over 13 amino acids. Germline values: CDR1 SGHAT, CDR2 FQNNGV. Sequenced input: naive CD4+ T cells sorted from blood. Subset described: CD45RA+ positively selected. The rearrangement joins TRBV11-2 to TRBJ2-7; no clear D. This TCR was sampled from a man younger than 35 in good health. The CDR3 DNA is TGTGCCAGCAGCTCAACCCGGAAGGCCGAGCAGTACTTC. It translates to CASSSTRKAEQYF.